Only a few counts were recorded for the clone carrying this T cell receptor beta chain. Antigen: not known. CDR1 ENHRY and CDR2 SYGVKD come from the germline V gene. The CDR3 loop spans 12 amino acids. Trimming shortened V by 6 bases and J by 1 base, and 6 bases separated the two germline ends. The source of the sample is a study of blood T cells in healthy people across ages. Overall study context: The capture of about one barcoded beta molecule per two T cells was achieved by template switching. Whole-study results and caveats: Roughly linear age-related decline in beta diversity appeared, significant by age about 40.

Using a J-beta primer mix together with a sample-barcoded 5' primer, a second PCR was run for about 6 to 12 cycles. MiXCR was run by TCRdb on the 5' RACE reads, yielding one entry per CDR3 protein. This sample has some 1.6 million distinct CDR3 sequences, with about 35% found just once. The clonotype was recovered from a woman aged 30 to 39 in good health. This rearrangement joins TRBV10-3 to TRBJ1-1; no clear D gene. The specimen was blood. The CDR3 is CAISASNTEAFF. DNA for the CDR3: TGTGCCATCAGCGCCTCGAACACTGAAGCTTTCTTT.